Each of the 30 T cell receptor beta chains below was sequenced from the same sample in a study of cytomegalovirus exposure and HLA in healthy donors (dated by TCRdb to about 2017). The method behind the library was the immunoSEQ multiplex PCR assay. For the multiplex PCR, a mixture combining 60 forward primers for TCR Vbeta segments and 13 reverse primers for TCR Jbeta segments was used. Here the immuneACCESS table is served through TCRdb, limited to in-frame sequences with V and J called. Missing clones are a known gap in these copies; in checked studies unresolved V genes cover under half, and the rest lacks a known reason. For this sample the table gives fewer than 200,000 clones, of which over 80% were detected only once. The top ten constitute 1.6% of the sample. Specimen: PBMCs. Receptors were obtained from a man in his fifties or sixties in good health and CMV-seronegative.

The sample holds one count of this clone. The chain links TRBV2 to TRBJ2-1; TRBD2 matches 15 bases. V trimming: 5 bases; J trimming: 14 bases; junction bases outside the gene matches: 4. CDR1 is SNHLY and CDR2 is FYNNEI in the germline V gene. The CDR3 runs to 13 residues. The CDR3 spells CASSPGLAGGEFF. The CDR3 DNA sequence: TGTGCCAGCAGTCCGGGACTAGCGGGAGGAGAGTTCTTC. Full variable domain (rest looked up from reference TRBV2 and TRBJ2-1): EPEVTQTPSHQVTQMGQEVILRCVPISNHLYFYWYRQILGQKVEFLVSFYNNEISEKSEIFDDQFSVERPDGSNFTLKIRSTKLEDSAMYFCASSPGLAGGEFFGPGTRLTVL.

The chain uses TRBV28 and TRBJ2-2, with TRBD1 identical over 8 bases. This CDR3 contains 14 residues. V gave up 4 bases and J gave up 3 bases; unmatched junction bases: 1. Looked up from germline, CDR1 is MDHEN and CDR2 is SYDVKM. The CDR3 protein is CASSSGQDTGELFF. As DNA, the CDR3 is TGTGCCAGCAGTTCGGGACAGGACACCGGGGAGCTGTTTTTT.

The chain links TRBV30 to TRBJ2-3; possibly TRBD1 for D (8 bases). Germline loops: CDR1 GTSNPN, CDR2 SVGIG (reference sequence). The V gene lost 4 bases and the J gene lost 1 base, with 15 bases spanning the gap. The CDR3 extends over 15 amino acids. CDR3 amino acids: CAWTQGAGGTDTQYF. The DNA for the CDR3 is TGTGCCTGGACTCAGGGGGCGGGGGGCACAGATACGCAGTATTTT.

The chain carries TRBV29-1 and TRBJ2-5; D gene unclear. This CDR3 has 12 residues. Germline CDR1 SQVTM, CDR2 ANQGSEA. The V gene lost 7 bases and the J gene lost 2 bases, with 11 bases spanning the gap. CDR3 sequence (DNA): TGCAGCGGAAAGAGGAGTCAAGAGACCCAGTACTTC. It specifies CSGKRSQETQYF. The full variable domain, in which reference TRBV29-1 and TRBJ2-5 provide the parts outside the CDR3, is SAVISQKPSRDICQRGTSLTIQCQVDSQVTMMFWYRQQPGQSLTLIATANQGSEATYESGFVIDKFPISRPNLTFSTLTVSNMSPEDSSIYLCSGKRSQETQYFGPGTRLLVL.

V and J are TRBV7-3 and TRBJ2-1; TRBD2 aligns across 12 bases. The CDR3 length is 14 residues. V shed 5 bases, J shed 9 bases, and the junction held 5 bases outside the gene matches. The germline CDR1 and CDR2 sequences are SGHTA and FQGTGA. CDR3 sequence: CASSLAGGPSEQFF. CDR3 nucleotide sequence: TGTGCCAGCAGCCTAGCGGGAGGGCCTAGTGAGCAGTTCTTC.

Only a few counts were recorded for this clone. V is TRBV4-1 and J is TRBJ2-7; D not resolved. The ends were cut back, 0 bases at V and 0 bases at J, with 12 bases in the middle. The CDR3 contains 16 residues. The germline V gene encodes CDR1 MGHRA and CDR2 YSYEKL. Here the CDR3 reads CASSQDRSGISYEQYF. CDR3 nucleotides: TGCGCCAGCAGCCAAGATCGTTCGGGTATCTCCTACGAGCAGTACTTC.

The chain carries TRBV11-3 and TRBJ2-7; 7 nucleotides line up with TRBD2. Germline lookup yields CDR1 SGHNT and CDR2 YENEEA. The J segment lost 5 bases and the V segment lost 5 bases, leaving 9 bases of the junction unmatched. There are 14 residues in the CDR3. The CDR3 DNA sequence: TGTGCCAGCAGCCGACAATCTAGCGGAGACGAGCAGTACTTC. Translation: CASSRQSSGDEQYF.

The chain couples TRBV6-1 to TRBJ1-4, with TRBD1 identical over 8 bases. Germline loops: CDR1 MNHNS, CDR2 SASEGT. The CDR3 extends over 13 amino acids. J was trimmed by 3 bases and V by 6 bases; bases with no gene match: 0. CDR3 amino acids: CASRGQANEKLFF. The CDR3, as DNA: TGTGCCAGCAGGGGACAGGCTAATGAAAAACTGTTTTTT.

Concerning this clone itself: The same CDR3 also results from other DNA sequences found in this sample. The gene calls are TRBV5-1 and TRBJ2-2; 12 bases line up with TRBD2. The CDR3 has 20 amino acids. The germline V gene encodes CDR1 SGHRS and CDR2 YFSETQ. With V trimmed by 4 bases and J by 5 bases, 18 bases remained unmatched. The CDR3 nucleotides are TGCGCCAGCAGCCCGGGACAGGAGAGACTAGCGGGAGTCGGTACCGGGGAGCTGTTTTTT. It yields the protein CASSPGQERLAGVGTGELFF.

This chain connects TRBV19 to TRBJ2-5; no definite D call. The V end was cut by 2 bases, the J end by 3 bases, with 10 bases between. The CDR3 runs to 14 residues. Germline V gives CDR1 LNHDA, CDR2 SQIVND (reference sequence). The CDR3 sequence: CASSILSSKETQYF. In DNA form, the CDR3 reads TGTGCCAGTAGTATATTGAGTTCCAAAGAGACCCAGTACTTC.

This chain uses TRBV29-1 with TRBJ2-5; 12 bases match TRBD2. Per germline, CDR1 SQVTM and CDR2 ANQGSEA. This CDR3 is built from 14 residues. With 3 bases clipped from V and 4 bases from J, the junction kept 3 bases outside the gene matches. CDR3 bases: TGCAGCGTTGAGGCTAGCGGGAGGGTAGAGACCCAGTACTTC. This codes for CSVEASGRVETQYF.

The chain has TRBV28 and TRBJ2-5, with 7 bases that match TRBD1. Germline V gene data show CDR1 as MDHEN and CDR2 as SYDVKM. Unmatched junction bases numbered 9, after V lost 6 bases and J lost 2 bases. CDR3 length: 15 amino acids. For the CDR3, the DNA is TGTGCCAGCAGCTCAGCAGACAGGGTACAAGAGACCCAGTACTTC. This codes for CASSSADRVQETQYF. The full variable domain, in which reference TRBV28 and TRBJ2-5 provide the parts outside the CDR3, is DVKVTQSSRYLVKRTGEKVFLECVQDMDHENMFWYRQDPGLGLRLIYFSYDVKMKEKGDIPEGYSVSREKKERFSLILESASTNQTSMYLCASSSADRVQETQYFGPGTRLLVL.

The rearrangement joins TRBV5-1 to TRBJ2-5; 8 nucleotides match TRBD2. CDR1 and CDR2 (germline): SGHRS, YFSETQ. The CDR3 contains 16 residues. The J segment lost 0 bases and the V segment lost 0 bases, leaving 4 bases of the junction unmatched. The CDR3 bases are TGCGCCAGCAGCTTGGGCCAGCGGGGGCACCAAGAGACCCAGTACTTC. This codes for CASSLGQRGHQETQYF.

The genes are TRBV6-5 and TRBJ1-4; D possibly corresponds to TRBD1 (6 bases). Deletions cut 4 bases from V and 7 bases from J, with 10 bases between. This CDR3 comprises 13 residues. Germline V CDR1 and CDR2: MNHEY, SVGAGI. The CDR3 DNA reads TGTGCCAGCAGTTCCAAAGGGGGTGAAAAACTGTTTTTT. Its translation is CASSSKGGEKLFF.

This clone has more than one count but fewer than ten. Other DNA sequences in the sample encode the same CDR3. V is TRBV6-5 and J is TRBJ1-6; D call uncertain. This CDR3 comprises 12 residues. Germline V gene data show CDR1 as MNHEY and CDR2 as SVGAGI. Trimming left V 3 bases short and J 9 bases short, with 6 bases between. CDR3 sequence reads: CASSYSGSPLHF. The CDR3 DNA follows: TGTGCCAGCAGTTATTCGGGTTCACCCCTCCACTTT.

The gene calls are TRBV7-2 and TRBJ2-1; TRBD2 matches at 9 bases. V dropped 2 bases and J dropped 4; count of bases not matched to a gene: 6. Per germline, CDR1 SGHTA and CDR2 FQGNSA. The length of the CDR3 is 16 residues. CDR3: CASSLILLAGYNEQFF. The CDR3 DNA sequence: TGTGCCAGCAGCTTAATCCTGCTAGCGGGGTACAATGAGCAGTTCTTC.

This chain joins TRBV5-1 and TRBJ1-3; perhaps TRBD1 as D (6 bases). V was pared by 2 bases and J by 2 bases, with 11 bases between. There are 15 residues in the CDR3. Germline CDR1 reads SGHRS; CDR2 reads YFSETQ. This CDR3 reads CASSLQGNPGNTIYF. The CDR3 DNA sequence: TGCGCCAGCAGCTTACAGGGAAATCCTGGAAACACCATATATTTT.

Of note for this clone: A junction boundary mismatches the germline segment, possibly from a read error. V usage is TRBV7-9 and J usage is TRBJ2-3, with no clear D. Germline loops: CDR1 SEHNR, CDR2 FQNEAQ (reference sequence). This CDR3 spans 12 amino acids. The DNA for the CDR3 is TGTTCCAGCAGCTTAGACTTTAATACGCAGTATTTT. Amino acids: CSSSLDFNTQYF.

The chain joins TRBV15 to TRBJ2-4, with a weak D call TRBD1 (6 bases). The CDR3 contains 18 residues. Trimming left V 5 bases short and J 0 bases short, with 20 bases between. CDR1 is LNHNV, CDR2 YYDKDF, per germline (reference sequence). CDR3 protein: CATSPDRRGLGAKNIQYF. The CDR3 region has the DNA TGTGCCACCAGCCCGGACAGACGAGGCCTTGGAGCCAAAAACATTCAGTACTTC.

The chain has TRBV29-1 and TRBJ2-5; 11 bases are shared with TRBD1. V shed 7 bases and J 4 bases; nucleotides not matched to a gene: 2. The length of the CDR3 is 12 residues. Germline CDR1 SQVTM, CDR2 ANQGSEA. The CDR3 bases are TGCAGCGGGGACAGGGGGGGAGAGACCCAGTACTTC. This encodes CSGDRGGETQYF.

This rearrangement joins TRBV7-2 to TRBJ2-2; 10 bases match TRBD2. CDR3 length: 19 residues. Per germline, CDR1 SGHTA and CDR2 FQGNSA. With V trimmed by 2 bases and J by 4 bases, 13 bases remained unmatched. The CDR3 DNA sequence: TGTGCCAGCAGCTTAATTGGGGAGGGAGCGGGGGGGCGCACCGGGGAGCTGTTTTTT. Protein: CASSLIGEGAGGRTGELFF.

The chain combines TRBV4-2 with TRBJ2-4; 11 bases are shared with TRBD1. Trimming at V came to 4 bases and at J to 6 bases, leaving 2 bases not matched to a gene. This CDR3 has 14 amino acids. Germline assignment: CDR1 LGHNA and CDR2 YNFKEQ. The CDR3 DNA is TGTGCCAGCAGCCGGGGGACAGGGGGAAACATTCAGTACTTC. This codes for CASSRGTGGNIQYF.

This chain joins TRBV7-9 and TRBJ2-7, with 10 positions matching TRBD2. The germline V gene encodes CDR1 SEHNR and CDR2 FQNEAQ (reference sequence). Trimming cost V 1 base and J 0 bases; bases outside gene matches: 9. The CDR3 contains 18 residues. The CDR3 spells CASSLGGGTSAISYEQYF. The CDR3 DNA reads as TGTGCCAGCAGCTTAGGAGGGGGGACTAGCGCGATCTCCTACGAGCAGTACTTC.

The chain links TRBV5-4 to TRBJ2-7; TRBD1 matches 7 bases. V gave up 0 bases and J gave up 3 bases; unmatched junction bases: 6. This CDR3 is built from 15 residues. From germline, CDR1 is SGHNT and CDR2 YYREEE (reference sequence). The CDR3 spells CASSLVGDRIYEQYF. In DNA form, the CDR3 reads TGTGCCAGCAGCTTGGTCGGGGACAGAATCTACGAGCAGTACTTC.

The V and J genes are TRBV5-1 and TRBJ2-1; 12 nucleotides agree with TRBD2. The V and J ends lost 0 bases and 0 bases, in that order; junction bases with no gene match: 13. Looked up from germline, CDR1 is SGHRS and CDR2 is YFSETQ. This CDR3 region has 21 residues. The CDR3 nucleotides read TGCGCCAGCAGCTTGGAAGGGGGGGGACTAGCGGGCCCAAGCTCCTACAATGAGCAGTTCTTC. Translated, it gives CASSLEGGGLAGPSSYNEQFF.

The chain recombines TRBV7-8 with TRBJ2-1; the match to TRBD2 covers 11 bases. CDR1 is SGHVS and CDR2 is FQNEAQ in the germline V gene. V was clipped by 5 bases and J by 4 bases; unmatched bases: 10. The CDR3 totals 17 residues. The chain's CDR3 is CASSPRLAGHSYNEQFF. The CDR3 DNA reads as TGTGCCAGCAGCCCGCGACTAGCGGGACATAGTTACAATGAGCAGTTCTTC. The complete variable domain, with remaining parts taken from reference TRBV7-8 and TRBJ2-1, reads GAGVSQSPRYKVAKRGQDVALRCDPISGHVSLFWYQQALGQGPEFLTYFQNEAQLDKSGLPSDRFFAERPEGSVSTLKIQRTQQEDSAVYLCASSPRLAGHSYNEQFFGPGTRLTVL.

The chain joins TRBV6-5 to TRBJ1-1; 7 bases line up with TRBD1. Trimming took 6 bases from V and 5 from J; bases not matched to a gene: 12. The CDR3 spans 15 residues. Germline CDR1 MNHEY, CDR2 SVGAGI. The CDR3 coding sequence is TGTGCCAGCAGCCTTCAGACAGGGTTGGGGACTGAAGCTTTCTTT. This gives the protein CASSLQTGLGTEAFF.

The sample holds a few counts of this clone. CDR3 DNA: TGTGCCAGCAGCTTGACAGGGGAGACTAATGAAAAACTGTTTTTT. Translated, it gives CASSLTGETNEKLFF. The chain recombines TRBV5-6 with TRBJ1-4; the match to TRBD1 covers 7 bases. Germline V gene lookup returns CDR1 SGHDT and CDR2 YYEEEE. The CDR3 sequence is 15 residues long. With 1 base clipped from V and 2 bases from J, the junction kept 2 bases outside the gene matches.

The genes are TRBV27 and TRBJ2-3, with 11 bases lining up with TRBD2. CDR3 length: 15 residues. With V trimmed by 5 bases and J by 1 base, 2 bases remained unmatched. CDR1 MNHEY and CDR2 SMNVEV come from the germline V gene (reference sequence). For the CDR3, the DNA is TGTGCCAGCAGTCCGGGACTAGCGGGCACAGATACGCAGTATTTT. Translating gives CASSPGLAGTDTQYF.

The rearrangement joins TRBV28 to TRBJ1-1; tentatively, D is TRBD1 (5 bases). Trimming stripped 6 bases from V and 4 bases from J, with 18 bases between. Germline V gives CDR1 MDHEN, CDR2 SYDVKM. The CDR3 consists of 15 residues. The CDR3 region is CASRSPGHFLTEAFF. The DNA of the CDR3 is TGTGCCAGCAGGTCACCTGGACATTTCCTCACTGAAGCTTTCTTT.